These 16 T cell receptor beta chains came from one sample sequenced in a study of CD8+ T cells in alopecia areata listed by TCRdb under 2018. Libraries were made using the immunoSEQ multiplex PCR assay. RNA was extracted from all samples and reverse transcribed into cDNA as template for TCR sequencing. What TCRdb holds here is the immuneACCESS table cut down to in-frame rearrangements. Part of the clones is not present; checked against another copy, under half of the missing clones reflect an unresolved V gene, and the others are unexplained. The sample includes about 200,000 clones, with 58% observed a single time. The ten largest clones take up 5.5% of the sample. According to the study, the label for this sample's time point signals: about 25 weeks on oral tofacitinib. The sample's treatment or condition label is to be understood as: oral pan-JAK inhibitor, 5-10 mg twice daily. The sample was CD4+ T cells sorted from blood, taken at week 24, from a patient treated with tofacitinib. All receptors derive from a human donor with alopecia areata.

The chain links TRBV30 to TRBJ1-1; D not resolved. Trimming removed 2 bases from V and 5 bases from J, with 9 bases in between. The CDR3 is made up of 12 amino acids. Germline CDR1 is GTSNPN and CDR2 is SVGIG (reference sequence). The CDR3 coding sequence is TGTGCCTGGAGTCCCGGACGGACTGAAGCTTTCTTT. As protein: CAWSPGRTEAFF.

The chain couples TRBV7-3 to TRBJ2-4; D is unclear. The CDR3 is 13 amino acids. Trimming left V 2 bases short and J 9 bases short, with 11 bases between. CDR1 and CDR2 from the germline V gene are SGHTA and FQGTGA. The CDR3 spells CASSLRQESIQYF. The CDR3 DNA sequence: TGTGCCAGCAGCTTACGCCAGGAGAGCATTCAGTACTTC.

The chain recombines TRBV28 with TRBJ1-5, with 9 bases matching TRBD1. The trim removed 3 bases at V and 2 bases at J, leaving 14 bases unmatched. The germline gives CDR1 MDHEN, CDR2 SYDVKM. This CDR3 comprises 19 residues. Here the CDR3 DNA reads TGTGCCAGCAGTTTCGTCCTTTTACAGGGGGCAGTGGGCAATCAGCCCCAGCATTTT. Its protein product is CASSFVLLQGAVGNQPQHF.

This clone was seen only a few times. This sample includes further DNA sequences coding for the same CDR3. This chain uses TRBV5-6 with TRBJ2-7; TRBD2 might be the D (6 bases). The germline CDR1 and CDR2 sequences are SGHDT and YYEEEE. The V end was cut by 0 bases, the J end by 2 bases, with 12 bases between. This CDR3 comprises 15 residues. The CDR3 sequence is CASSLDGSGTYEQYF. For the CDR3, the DNA is TGTGCCAGCAGCTTGGACGGGAGCGGTACCTACGAGCAGTACTTC.

The chain joins TRBV5-1 to TRBJ2-7; D is possibly TRBD1 (5 bases). V was shortened by 0 bases and J by 3 bases, with 10 bases between the two germline ends. The CDR3 is 14 residues long. Per germline, CDR1 SGHRS and CDR2 YFSETQ. CDR3 loop: CASSLVPGHYEQYF. CDR3 bases: TGCGCCAGCAGCTTGGTCCCAGGGCACTACGAGCAGTACTTC.

The CDR3 reads CASRTRGGETQYF. The CDR3 DNA follows: TGTGCCAGCAGGACTAGAGGTGGCGAGACCCAGTACTTC. The chain recombines TRBV27 with TRBJ2-5, with TRBD2 as a possible D gene (6 bases). The CDR3 spans 13 residues. The V gene's germline CDR1 is MNHEY and CDR2 SMNVEV (reference sequence). The V gene lost 6 bases and the J gene lost 5 bases, with 13 bases spanning the gap.

The table lists this clone with a few counts. V is TRBV9 and J is TRBJ1-2; 9 bases agree with TRBD1. Trimming at V came to 4 bases and at J to 6 bases, leaving 4 bases not matched to a gene. The CDR3 is 13 amino acids. Looked up from germline, CDR1 is SGDLS and CDR2 is YYNGEE. CDR3 in amino acids: CASSRQGDDGYTF. Written as DNA, the CDR3 is TGTGCCAGCAGCCGACAGGGGGACGATGGCTACACCTTC.

This sequence joins TRBV4-1 and TRBJ2-2; tentative D call: TRBD2 (5 bases). CDR3 length: 16 residues. Trimming took 4 bases from V and 1 from J, leaving 13 bases between them. Germline V gene lookup returns CDR1 MGHRA and CDR2 YSYEKL. The CDR3 is CASSRLSTRNTGELFF. CDR3 in DNA: TGCGCCAGCAGCCGGCTCTCAACTAGGAACACCGGGGAGCTGTTTTTT.

The chain combines TRBV7-2 with TRBJ2-1; either TRBD1 or TRBD2 may fit D (5 bases each). V lost 1 base and J lost 10, with 14 bases in between. From germline, CDR1 is SGHTA and CDR2 FQGNSA. The CDR3 is made up of 14 amino acids. The CDR3 coding sequence is TGTGCCAGCAGCTTAGATTCGGGGCGACTAGAGCAGTTCTTC. It is translated as CASSLDSGRLEQFF.

This clone was picked up a small number of times. The chain has TRBV28 and TRBJ1-4; tentatively, D is TRBD1 (6 bases). The CDR3 spans 15 residues. The V gene lost 4 bases and the J gene lost 4 bases, with 13 bases spanning the gap. Looked up from germline, CDR1 is MDHEN and CDR2 is SYDVKM. CDR3 region: CASSSQQGFNEKLFF. The CDR3 bases are TGTGCCAGCAGTTCCCAACAGGGATTTAATGAAAAACTGTTTTTT.

V gene TRBV7-6 combines with J gene TRBJ1-2; possibly TRBD1 for D (5 bases). The CDR3 has 17 amino acids. Germline V gives CDR1 SGHVS, CDR2 FNYEAQ. Trimming left V 2 bases short and J 2 bases short, with 18 bases between. CDR3 sequence reads: CASSLFAVSRENYGYTF. Here the CDR3 DNA reads TGTGCCAGCAGCTTATTCGCTGTAAGCAGGGAAAACTATGGCTACACCTTC.

On this clone: One junction end disagrees with the germline gene, perhaps due to a read error. The V gene is TRBV6-5, the J gene TRBJ2-7; D ambiguous. Germline V gene lookup returns CDR1 MNHEY and CDR2 SVGAGI. CDR3 length: 12 amino acids. The CDR3 here is CAISGDSYEQYF. CDR3 nucleotides: TGTGCCATCAGTGGGGATTCCTACGAGCAGTACTTC.

The count of this clone is one. The chain joins TRBV7-3 to TRBJ1-1; D not certain. Per the germline V gene, CDR1 is SGHTA and CDR2 is FQGTGA. V was cut by 2 bases and J by 5 bases, with 9 bases left in between. The length of the CDR3 is 13 residues. CDR3 region: CASSLLTGTEAFF. The CDR3 nucleotides read TGTGCCAGCAGCTTATTAACGGGGACTGAAGCTTTCTTT. Together with reference TRBV7-3 and TRBJ1-1, the CDR3 gives the full variable domain: GAGVSQTPSNKVTEKGKYVELRCDPISGHTALYWYRQSLGQGPEFLIYFQGTGAADDSGLPNDRFFAVRPEGSVSTLKIQRTERGDSAVYLCASSLLTGTEAFFGQGTRLTVV.

The table lists this clone with a few counts. This chain links TRBV5-1 with TRBJ2-3, with 12 bases that match TRBD2. Trimming at V came to 4 bases and at J to 4 bases, leaving 7 bases not matched to a gene. Germline V gene lookup returns CDR1 SGHRS and CDR2 YFSETQ. The CDR3 is made up of 16 amino acids. Written as DNA, the CDR3 is TGCGCCAGCAGCGGTACACTAGCGGGAGGAGCAGATACGCAGTATTTT. It specifies CASSGTLAGGADTQYF.

A word on this clone: The sample has other DNA sequences that encode this CDR3 too. The CDR3 region is CASSPLSGANVLTF. In nucleotides, the CDR3 is TGTGCCAGCTCACCACTCTCTGGGGCCAACGTCCTGACTTTC. The V call is TRBV18, the J call TRBJ2-6; no clear D. The V end lost 1 base, the J end lost 0 bases, and 1 base lay between the germline ends. Per the germline V gene, CDR1 is KGHSH and CDR2 is LQKENI. This CDR3 region has 14 residues.

This rearrangement joins TRBV29-1 to TRBJ2-3; perhaps TRBD1 as D (5 bases). The CDR3 has 11 residues. Trimming removed 5 bases at V and 7 bases at J, with 10 bases between. Germline V gene sequence: CDR1 SQVTM, CDR2 ANQGSEA. In DNA, the CDR3 is TGCAGCGTTAGGCAGGGAAATACGCAGTATTTT. It specifies CSVRQGNTQYF.